The subject of this entry is one T cell receptor (beta chain). The data stem from a study of T cell changes during pregnancy in multiple sclerosis. CDR1 SGHRS and CDR2 YFSETQ come from the germline V gene. This CDR3 region has 17 residues. Germline trimming cut 0 bases from V and 5 bases from J; bases unmatched to any gene: 6. Produced via immunoSEQ multiplex PCR; TCRdb's table is partial and in-frame only. Among 50,000 or so clones listed, under 95% were seen once. Sequencing used CD4+ T cells from peripheral blood mononuclear cells, obtained in the second trimester of pregnancy. The receptor's source is a female donor with multiple sclerosis, enrolled in a pregnancy study. The V gene is TRBV5-1, the J gene TRBJ2-1; 12 nucleotides align to TRBD1. CDR3 coding DNA: TGCGCCAGCAGCTTGGCCCCGGGACAGGGGGCGAACAATGAGCAGTTCTTC. Its protein is CASSLAPGQGANNEQFF.